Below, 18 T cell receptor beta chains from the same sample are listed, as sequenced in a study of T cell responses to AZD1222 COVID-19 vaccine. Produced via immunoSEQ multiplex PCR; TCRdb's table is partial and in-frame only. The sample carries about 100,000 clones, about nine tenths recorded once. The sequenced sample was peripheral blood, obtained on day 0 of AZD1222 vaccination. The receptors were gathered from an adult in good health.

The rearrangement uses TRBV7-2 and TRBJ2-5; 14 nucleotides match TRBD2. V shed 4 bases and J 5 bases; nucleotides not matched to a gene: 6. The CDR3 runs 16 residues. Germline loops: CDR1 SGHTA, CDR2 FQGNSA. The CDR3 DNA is TGTGCCAGCAGCTCACGGACTAGCGGGGGGAGGGAGACCCAGTACTTC. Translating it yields CASSSRTSGGRETQYF.

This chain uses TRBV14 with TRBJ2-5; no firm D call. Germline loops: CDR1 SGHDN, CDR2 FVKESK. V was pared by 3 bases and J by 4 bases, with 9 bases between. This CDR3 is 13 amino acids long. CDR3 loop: CASSQVAGETQYF. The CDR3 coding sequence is TGTGCCAGCAGCCAGGTAGCCGGAGAGACCCAGTACTTC.

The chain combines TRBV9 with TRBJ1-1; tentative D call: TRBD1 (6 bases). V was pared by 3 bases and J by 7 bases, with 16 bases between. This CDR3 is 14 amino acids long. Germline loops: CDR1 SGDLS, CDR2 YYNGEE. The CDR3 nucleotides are TGTGCCAGCAGCGACAGGGATTGGGGTTTTGAAGCTTTCTTT. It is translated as CASSDRDWGFEAFF.

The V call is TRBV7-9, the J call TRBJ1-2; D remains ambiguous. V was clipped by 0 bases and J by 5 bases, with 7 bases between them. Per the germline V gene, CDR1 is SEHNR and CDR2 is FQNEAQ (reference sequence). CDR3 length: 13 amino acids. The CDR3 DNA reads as TGTGCCAGCAGCTTAGCGGGGAGTTATGGCTACACCTTC. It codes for CASSLAGSYGYTF.

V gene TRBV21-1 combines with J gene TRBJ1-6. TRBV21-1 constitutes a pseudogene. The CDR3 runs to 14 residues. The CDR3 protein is CASSKAGDNSPLHF. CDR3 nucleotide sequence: TGTGCCAGCAGCAAAGCGGGTGACAATTCACCCCTCCACTTT.

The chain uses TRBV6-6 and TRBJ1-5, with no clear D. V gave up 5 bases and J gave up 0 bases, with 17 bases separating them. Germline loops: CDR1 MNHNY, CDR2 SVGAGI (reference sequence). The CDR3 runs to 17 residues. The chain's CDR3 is CASSRGGSRYSNQPQHF. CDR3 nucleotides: TGTGCCAGCAGTCGTGGAGGTTCGAGATATAGCAATCAGCCCCAGCATTTT.

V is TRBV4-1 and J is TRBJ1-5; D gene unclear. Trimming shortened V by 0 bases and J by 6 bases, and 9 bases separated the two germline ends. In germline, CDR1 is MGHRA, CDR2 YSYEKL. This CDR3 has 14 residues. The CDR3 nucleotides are TGCGCCAGCAGCCAAGAAAACCGGTTTCAGCCCCAGCATTTT. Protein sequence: CASSQENRFQPQHF.

CDR3 bases: TGCAGCGTTGACGGGACGACTGAAGCTTTCTTT. Its protein product is CSVDGTTEAFF. V gene TRBV29-1 combines with J gene TRBJ1-1; a weak D match, TRBD1 (5 bases). Germline values: CDR1 SQVTM, CDR2 ANQGSEA. V was shortened by 3 bases and J by 5 bases, with 7 bases between the two germline ends. This CDR3 comprises 11 residues.

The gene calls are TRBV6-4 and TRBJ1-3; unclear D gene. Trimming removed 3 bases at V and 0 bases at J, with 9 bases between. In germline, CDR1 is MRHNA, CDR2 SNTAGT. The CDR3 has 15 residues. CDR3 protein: CASSDRFSSGNTIYF. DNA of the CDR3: TGTGCCAGCAGTGATAGATTTAGCTCTGGAAACACCATATATTTT.

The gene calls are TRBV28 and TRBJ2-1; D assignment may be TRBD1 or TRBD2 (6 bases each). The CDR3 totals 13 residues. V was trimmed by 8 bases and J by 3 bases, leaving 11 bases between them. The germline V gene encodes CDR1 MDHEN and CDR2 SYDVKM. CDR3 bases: TGTGCCAGCGTAGGGGGGATCTACAATGAGCAGTTCTTC. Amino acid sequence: CASVGGIYNEQFF.

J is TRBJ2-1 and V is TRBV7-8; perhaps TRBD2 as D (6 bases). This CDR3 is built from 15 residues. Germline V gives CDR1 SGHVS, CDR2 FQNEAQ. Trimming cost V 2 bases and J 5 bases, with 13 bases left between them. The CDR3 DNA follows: TGTGCCAGCAGCTTAAGGAGAGGGGAGGACAATGAGCAGTTCTTC. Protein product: CASSLRRGEDNEQFF. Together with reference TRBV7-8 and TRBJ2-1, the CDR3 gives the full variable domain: GAGVSQSPRYKVAKRGQDVALRCDPISGHVSLFWYQQALGQGPEFLTYFQNEAQLDKSGLPSDRFFAERPEGSVSTLKIQRTQQEDSAVYLCASSLRRGEDNEQFFGPGTRLTVL.

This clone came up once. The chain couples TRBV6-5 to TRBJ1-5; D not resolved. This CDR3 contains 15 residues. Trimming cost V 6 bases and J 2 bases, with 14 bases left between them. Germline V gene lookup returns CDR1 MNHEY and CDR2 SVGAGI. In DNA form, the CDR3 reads TGTGCCAGCAGACCCGCCGGGTTCCGCAATCAGCCCCAGCATTTT. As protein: CASRPAGFRNQPQHF.

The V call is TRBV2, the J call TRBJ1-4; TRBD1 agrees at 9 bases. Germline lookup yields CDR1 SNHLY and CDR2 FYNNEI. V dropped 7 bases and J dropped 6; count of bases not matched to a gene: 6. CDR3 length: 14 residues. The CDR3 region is CASKSGTGYEKLFF. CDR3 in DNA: TGTGCCAGCAAATCCGGGACAGGGTATGAAAAACTGTTTTTT.

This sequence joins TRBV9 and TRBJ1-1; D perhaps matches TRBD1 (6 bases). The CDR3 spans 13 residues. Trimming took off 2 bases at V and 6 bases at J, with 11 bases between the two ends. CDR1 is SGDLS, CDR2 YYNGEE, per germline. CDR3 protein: CASSVSQGPEAFF. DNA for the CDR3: TGTGCCAGCAGCGTTTCACAGGGTCCTGAAGCTTTCTTT.

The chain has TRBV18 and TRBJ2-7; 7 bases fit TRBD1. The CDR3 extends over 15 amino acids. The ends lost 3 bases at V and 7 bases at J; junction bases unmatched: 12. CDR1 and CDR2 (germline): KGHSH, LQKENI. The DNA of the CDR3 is TGTGCCAGCTCACCCTCCGGACAGGCCTCCGAGGAGCAGTACTTC. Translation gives CASSPSGQASEEQYF.

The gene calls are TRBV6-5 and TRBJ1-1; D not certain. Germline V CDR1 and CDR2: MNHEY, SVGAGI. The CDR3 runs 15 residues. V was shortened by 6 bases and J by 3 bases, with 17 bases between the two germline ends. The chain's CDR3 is CASRRFAGEDTEAFF. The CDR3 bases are TGTGCCAGCAGGAGATTTGCAGGCGAGGACACTGAAGCTTTCTTT.

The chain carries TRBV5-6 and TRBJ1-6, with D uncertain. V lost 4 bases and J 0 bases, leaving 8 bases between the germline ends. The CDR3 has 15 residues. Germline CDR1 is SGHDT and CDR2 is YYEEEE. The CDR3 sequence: CASSLPGSYNSPLHF. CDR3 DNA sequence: TGTGCCAGCAGCCTCCCCGGCTCCTATAATTCACCCCTCCACTTT.

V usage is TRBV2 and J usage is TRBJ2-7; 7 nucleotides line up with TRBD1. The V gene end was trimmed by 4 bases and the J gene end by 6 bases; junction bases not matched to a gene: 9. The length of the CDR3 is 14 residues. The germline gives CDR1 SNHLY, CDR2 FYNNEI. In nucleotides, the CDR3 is TGTGCCAGCAGTGCCTTGACAGGGACGGGCGAGCAGTACTTC. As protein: CASSALTGTGEQYF. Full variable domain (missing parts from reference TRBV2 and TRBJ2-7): EPEVTQTPSHQVTQMGQEVILRCVPISNHLYFYWYRQILGQKVEFLVSFYNNEISEKSEIFDDQFSVERPDGSNFTLKIRSTKLEDSAMYFCASSALTGTGEQYFGPGTRLTVT.